The present entry profiles one TCR beta chain with its context. This record belongs to a study of shared clonotypes between healthy human individuals. The data were produced by immunoSEQ multiplex PCR, yet TCRdb's version contains in-frame clones alone and is incomplete. The sample lists roughly 1,500,000 clones, 97% to 99% seen once, with 0.3% to 0.45% in the top ten. This TCR derives from a man aged 25 to 40 in good health. The source material was naive CD4+ T cells sorted from blood. Stated subset: CD45RA+ positively selected.

As DNA, the CDR3 is TGTGCCAGCAGTAGACAGCTGACCGGGGAGCTGTTTTTT. Its protein product is CASSRQLTGELFF. The chain links TRBV11-2 to TRBJ2-2; perhaps TRBD1 as D (5 bases). CDR3 length equals 13 residues. CDR1 and CDR2 from the germline V gene are SGHAT and FQNNGV. V lost 6 bases and J lost 5, with 10 bases in between.